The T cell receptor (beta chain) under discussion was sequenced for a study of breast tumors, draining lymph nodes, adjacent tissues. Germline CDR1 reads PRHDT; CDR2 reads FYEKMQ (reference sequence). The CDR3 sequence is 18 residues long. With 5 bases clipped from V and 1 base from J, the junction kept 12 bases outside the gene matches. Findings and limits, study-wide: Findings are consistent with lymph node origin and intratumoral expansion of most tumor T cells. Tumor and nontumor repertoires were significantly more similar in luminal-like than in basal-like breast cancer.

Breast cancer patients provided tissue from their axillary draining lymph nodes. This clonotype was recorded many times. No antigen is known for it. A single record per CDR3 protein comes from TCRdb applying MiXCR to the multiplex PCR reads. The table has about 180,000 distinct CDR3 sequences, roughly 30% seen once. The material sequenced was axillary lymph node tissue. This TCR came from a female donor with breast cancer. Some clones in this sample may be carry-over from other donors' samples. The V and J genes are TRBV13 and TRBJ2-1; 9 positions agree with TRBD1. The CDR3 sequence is CASSPSLDRGESYNEQFF. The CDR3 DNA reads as TGTGCCAGCAGCCCCTCCCTTGACAGGGGGGAATCCTACAATGAGCAGTTCTTC.